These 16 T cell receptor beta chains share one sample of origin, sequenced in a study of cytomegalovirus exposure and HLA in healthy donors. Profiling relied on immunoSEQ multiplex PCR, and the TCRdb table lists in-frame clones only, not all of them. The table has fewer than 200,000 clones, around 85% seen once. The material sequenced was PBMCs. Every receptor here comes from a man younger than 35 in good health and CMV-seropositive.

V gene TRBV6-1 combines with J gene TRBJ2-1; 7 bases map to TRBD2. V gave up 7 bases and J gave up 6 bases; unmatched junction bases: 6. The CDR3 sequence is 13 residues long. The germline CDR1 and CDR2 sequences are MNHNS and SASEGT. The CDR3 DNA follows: TGTGCCAGCACCGCACTAGCGTTCAATGAGCAGTTCTTC. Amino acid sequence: CASTALAFNEQFF.

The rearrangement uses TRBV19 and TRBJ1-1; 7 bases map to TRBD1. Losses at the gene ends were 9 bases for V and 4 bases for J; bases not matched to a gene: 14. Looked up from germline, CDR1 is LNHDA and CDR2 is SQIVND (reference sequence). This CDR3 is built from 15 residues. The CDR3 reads CASQPLLGQITEAFF. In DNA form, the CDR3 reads TGTGCCAGCCAACCTCTATTGGGACAGATCACTGAAGCTTTCTTT.

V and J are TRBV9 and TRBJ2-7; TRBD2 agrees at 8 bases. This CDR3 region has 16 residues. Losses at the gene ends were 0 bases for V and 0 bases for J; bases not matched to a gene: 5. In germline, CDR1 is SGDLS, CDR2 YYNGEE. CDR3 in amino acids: CASSVGKGLASYEQYF. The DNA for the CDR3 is TGTGCCAGCAGCGTAGGAAAAGGACTAGCCTCCTACGAGCAGTACTTC.

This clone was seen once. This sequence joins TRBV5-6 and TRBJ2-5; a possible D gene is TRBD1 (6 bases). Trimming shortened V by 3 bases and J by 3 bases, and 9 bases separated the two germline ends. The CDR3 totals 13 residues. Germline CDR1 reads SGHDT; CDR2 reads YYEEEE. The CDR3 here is CASSSDRKETQYF. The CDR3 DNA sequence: TGTGCCAGCAGCTCGGACAGAAAAGAGACCCAGTACTTC.

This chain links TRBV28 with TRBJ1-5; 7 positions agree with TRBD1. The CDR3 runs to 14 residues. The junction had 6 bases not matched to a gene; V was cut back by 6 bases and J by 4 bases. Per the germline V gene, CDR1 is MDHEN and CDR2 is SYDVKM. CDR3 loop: CASSPGQANQPQHF. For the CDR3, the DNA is TGTGCCAGCAGCCCTGGACAGGCTAATCAGCCCCAGCATTTT.

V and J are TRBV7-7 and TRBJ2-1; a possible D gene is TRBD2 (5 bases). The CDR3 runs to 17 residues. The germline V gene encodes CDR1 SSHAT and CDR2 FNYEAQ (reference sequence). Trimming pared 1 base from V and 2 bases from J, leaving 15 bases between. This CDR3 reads CASSLEPPGGPYNEQFF. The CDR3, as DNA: TGTGCCAGCAGCTTAGAACCACCGGGCGGGCCCTACAATGAGCAGTTCTTC. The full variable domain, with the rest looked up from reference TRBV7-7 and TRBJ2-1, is GAGVSQSPRYKVTKRGQDVTLRCDPISSHATLYWYQQALGQGPEFLTYFNYEAQPDKSGLPSDRFSAERPEGSISTLTIQRTEQRDSAMYRCASSLEPPGGPYNEQFFGPGTRLTVL.

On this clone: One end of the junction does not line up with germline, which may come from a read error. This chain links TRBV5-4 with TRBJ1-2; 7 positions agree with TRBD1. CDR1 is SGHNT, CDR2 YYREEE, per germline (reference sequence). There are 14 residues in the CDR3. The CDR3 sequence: CTSSFDRANYGYTF. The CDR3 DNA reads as TGTACCAGCAGCTTCGACAGGGCGAACTATGGCTACACCTTC.

The CDR3 DNA reads TGTGCCAGCAGCTTGGACTCCTCGGCTGGGGCCAACGTCCTGACTTTC. This translates into CASSLDSSAGANVLTF. The chain has TRBV5-4 and TRBJ2-6; D is undetermined. V was cut by 0 bases and J by 2 bases, with 9 bases left in between. Germline lookup yields CDR1 SGHNT and CDR2 YYREEE (reference sequence). The CDR3 has 16 residues.

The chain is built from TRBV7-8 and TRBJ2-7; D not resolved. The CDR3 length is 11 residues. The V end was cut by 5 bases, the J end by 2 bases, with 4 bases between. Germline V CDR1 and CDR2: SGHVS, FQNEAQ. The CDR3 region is CASSPAYEQYF. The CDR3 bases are TGTGCCAGCAGCCCCGCCTACGAGCAGTACTTC. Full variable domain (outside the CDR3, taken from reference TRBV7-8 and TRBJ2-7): GAGVSQSPRYKVAKRGQDVALRCDPISGHVSLFWYQQALGQGPEFLTYFQNEAQLDKSGLPSDRFFAERPEGSVSTLKIQRTQQEDSAVYLCASSPAYEQYFGPGTRLTVT.

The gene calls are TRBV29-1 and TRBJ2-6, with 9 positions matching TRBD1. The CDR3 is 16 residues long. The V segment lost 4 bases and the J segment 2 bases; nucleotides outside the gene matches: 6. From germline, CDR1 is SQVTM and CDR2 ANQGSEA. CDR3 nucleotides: TGCAGCGTTGCGACCGGGACAGGGCCTGGGGCCAACGTCCTGACTTTC. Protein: CSVATGTGPGANVLTF.

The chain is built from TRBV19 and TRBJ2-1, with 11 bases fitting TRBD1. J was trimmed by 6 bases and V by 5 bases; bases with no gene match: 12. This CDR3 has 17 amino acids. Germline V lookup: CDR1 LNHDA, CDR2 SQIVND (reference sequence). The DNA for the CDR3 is TGTGCCAGTAGTGTCTCGGGGACAGGGGGATTGTCCAATGAGCAGTTCTTC. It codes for CASSVSGTGGLSNEQFF.

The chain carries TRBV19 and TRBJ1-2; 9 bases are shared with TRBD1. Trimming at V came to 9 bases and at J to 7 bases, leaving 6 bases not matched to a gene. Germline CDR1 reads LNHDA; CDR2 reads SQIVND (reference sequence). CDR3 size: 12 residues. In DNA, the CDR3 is TGTGCCAGCGGACAGGGGAAGGGTGGCTACACCTTC. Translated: CASGQGKGGYTF.

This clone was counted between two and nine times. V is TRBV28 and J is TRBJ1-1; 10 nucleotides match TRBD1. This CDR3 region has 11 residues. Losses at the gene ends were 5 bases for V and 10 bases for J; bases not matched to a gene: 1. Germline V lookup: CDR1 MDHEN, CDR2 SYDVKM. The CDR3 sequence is CASSRDRGAFF. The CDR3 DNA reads TGTGCCAGCAGTCGGGACAGGGGAGCTTTCTTT.

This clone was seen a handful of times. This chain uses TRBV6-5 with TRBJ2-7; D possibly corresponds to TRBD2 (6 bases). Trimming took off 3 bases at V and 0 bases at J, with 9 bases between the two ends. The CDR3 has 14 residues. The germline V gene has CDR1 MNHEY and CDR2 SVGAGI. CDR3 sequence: CASSYGGTSYEQYF. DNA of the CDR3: TGTGCCAGCAGTTATGGGGGGACCTCCTACGAGCAGTACTTC.

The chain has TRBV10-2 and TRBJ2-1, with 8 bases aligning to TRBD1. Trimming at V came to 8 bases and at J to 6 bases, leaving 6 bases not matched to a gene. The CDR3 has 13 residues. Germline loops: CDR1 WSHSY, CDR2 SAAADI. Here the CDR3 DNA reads TGCGCCAGCTCCACAGGGGGTAGCAATGAGCAGTTCTTC. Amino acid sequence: CASSTGGSNEQFF.

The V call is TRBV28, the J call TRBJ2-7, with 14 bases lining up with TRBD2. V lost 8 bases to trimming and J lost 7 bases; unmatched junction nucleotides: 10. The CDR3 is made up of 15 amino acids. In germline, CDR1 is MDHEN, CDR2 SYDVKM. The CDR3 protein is CASLRLAGGPREQYF. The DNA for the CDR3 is TGTGCCAGCCTCCGACTAGCGGGGGGGCCGAGGGAGCAGTACTTC.